The next 22 T cell receptor beta chains were all read from a single sample in a study of response to subunit inactivated influenza vaccine. Each CDR3 protein is one row after TCRdb ran MiXCR on the RT-PCR reads. Of 300,000 to 350,000 distinct CDR3 sequences in the sample, about a fifth are singletons; the top ten hold approximately 10%. The sequences come from PBMCs from blood, collected roughly 20 months after vaccination. These receptors were collected from a man between 50 and 70 years old who received an inactivated influenza vaccine.

This clonotype was seen a few times. The CDR3 DNA follows: TGTGCCAGCAGCTTAGTAGGGAACGCGGAGCTGTTTTTT. It yields the protein CASSLVGNAELFF. V and J are TRBV7-7 and TRBJ2-2; D unclear. This CDR3 is 13 amino acids long. Germline V gene data show CDR1 as SSHAT and CDR2 as FNYEAQ (reference sequence). V was clipped by 1 base and J by 10 bases, with 10 bases between them.

In DNA form, the CDR3 reads TGCAGTGCTAGGGGACAGCCCGGCTATGGCTACACCTTC. It translates to CSARGQPGYGYTF. V is TRBV20-1 and J is TRBJ1-2, with 7 nucleotides matching TRBD1. The CDR3 is made up of 13 amino acids. Germline CDR1 and CDR2: DFQATT and SNEGSKA (reference sequence). V shed 3 bases and J 4 bases; nucleotides not matched to a gene: 5.

The chain combines TRBV28 with TRBJ2-3; D unclear. CDR1 is MDHEN, CDR2 SYDVKM, per germline. The CDR3 extends over 13 amino acids. V was trimmed by 6 bases and J by 5 bases, leaving 12 bases between them. Here the CDR3 DNA reads TGTGCCAGCAGCCAGCCAGAATTAGATACGCAGTATTTT. This gives the protein CASSQPELDTQYF.

The V and J genes are TRBV6-1 and TRBJ2-2; 7 nucleotides align to TRBD2. CDR3 length: 15 residues. CDR1 is MNHNS and CDR2 is SASEGT in the germline V gene. With 4 bases clipped from V and 4 bases from J, the junction kept 6 bases outside the gene matches. The CDR3 bases are TGTGCCAGCAGTGCTGGACTAGGTGGCACCGGGGAGCTGTTTTTT. This codes for CASSAGLGGTGELFF.

The genes are TRBV3-1 and TRBJ2-7, with D perhaps matching TRBD2 (5 bases). The V end lost 4 bases, the J end lost 6 bases, and 16 bases lay between the germline ends. The germline CDR1 and CDR2 sequences are LGHDT and YNNKEL (reference sequence). The CDR3 length is 14 residues. CDR3 loop: CASSPTGKVAEQYF. The CDR3 DNA sequence: TGTGCCAGCAGCCCTACCGGGAAGGTCGCCGAGCAGTACTTC.

This clonotype has only a few counts. The CDR3 loop is CASSQNPGLAGEQYF. The CDR3 DNA sequence: TGTGCCAGCAGCCAAAACCCCGGACTAGCGGGCGAGCAGTACTTC. The gene calls are TRBV3-1 and TRBJ2-7, with 11 bases lining up with TRBD2. CDR1 and CDR2 from the germline V gene are LGHDT and YNNKEL (reference sequence). Trimming at V came to 2 bases and at J to 6 bases, leaving 6 bases not matched to a gene. The CDR3 is 15 residues long.

The chain is built from TRBV5-5 and TRBJ2-7; D uncertain. This CDR3 has 17 residues. V shed 0 bases and J shed 0 bases, with 16 bases lying between them. Germline V CDR1 and CDR2: SGHKS, YYEKEE (reference sequence). The CDR3 nucleotides are TGTGCCAGCAGCTTGGCAGGTAACAGTCTCAGCTCCTACGAGCAGTACTTC. Protein sequence: CASSLAGNSLSSYEQYF.

This clonotype was detected a few times. V gene TRBV4-1 combines with J gene TRBJ2-7; D remains ambiguous. The CDR3 contains 13 residues. Germline CDR1 is MGHRA and CDR2 is YSYEKL. The V and J ends lost 0 bases and 4 bases respectively, with 7 bases between them. The CDR3 sequence: CASSQDWGYEQYF. Here the CDR3 DNA reads TGCGCCAGCAGCCAAGATTGGGGATACGAGCAGTACTTC.

This clonotype was observed a handful of times. V is TRBV6-2 or TRBV6-3 and J is TRBJ1-5, with D perhaps matching TRBD1 (6 bases). The length of the CDR3 is 13 residues. The V gene lost 6 bases and the J gene lost 6 bases, with 12 bases spanning the gap. Germline CDR1 and CDR2: MNHEY and SVGEGT. CDR3: CASSSQGRQPQHF. The CDR3 DNA reads TGTGCCAGCAGCTCACAGGGCCGTCAGCCCCAGCATTTT.

The rearrangement joins TRBV5-4 to TRBJ1-1; possibly TRBD1 for D (6 bases). CDR3 length: 14 amino acids. V lost 4 bases and J 6 bases, leaving 16 bases between the germline ends. The germline V gene encodes CDR1 SGHNT and CDR2 YYREEE (reference sequence). CDR3 amino acids: CASSEAGRTAEAFF. The CDR3 DNA reads TGTGCCAGCAGCGAGGCGGGGCGGACAGCTGAAGCTTTCTTT.

The chain employs TRBV6-5 and TRBJ1-5; TRBD1 agrees at 8 bases. The CDR3 is made up of 15 amino acids. The germline gives CDR1 MNHEY, CDR2 SVGAGI. The junction had 2 bases not matched to a gene; V was cut back by 0 bases and J by 4 bases. The CDR3 region has the DNA TGTGCCAGCAGTTACTCAGGGACAGGTAATCAGCCCCAGCATTTT. This codes for CASSYSGTGNQPQHF.

This clonotype has just a few counts. The CDR3 nucleotides read TGCGCCAGCAGCCAAGATAGGGGGGGACTAACTGGGGCCAAAAACATTCAGTACTTC. Amino acids: CASSQDRGGLTGAKNIQYF. The chain has TRBV4-3 and TRBJ2-4, with D perhaps matching TRBD2 (7 bases). The CDR3 is made up of 19 amino acids. Trimming took 0 bases from V and 1 from J, leaving 19 bases between them. CDR1 is LGHNA, CDR2 YSLEER, per germline.

This clonotype was seen many times. This chain joins TRBV6-1 and TRBJ2-5, with 15 positions matching TRBD2. Germline V gene lookup returns CDR1 MNHNS and CDR2 SASEGT. Trimming removed 5 bases from V and 4 bases from J; junction bases left unmatched: 2. This CDR3 region has 15 residues. The CDR3 DNA reads as TGTGCCAGCAGTCGGACTAGCGGGAGGGGAGAGACCCAGTACTTC. This translates into CASSRTSGRGETQYF.

The gene calls are TRBV20-1 and TRBJ1-2; 9 bases align to TRBD1. The CDR3 length is 14 residues. V shed 0 bases and J 5 bases; nucleotides not matched to a gene: 4. The germline V gene has CDR1 DFQATT and CDR2 SNEGSKA (reference sequence). For the CDR3, the DNA is TGCAGTGCTAGAGATCCGGGACAGGGATATGGCTACACCTTC. This translates into CSARDPGQGYGYTF.

This clonotype came up a few times. V is TRBV5-1 and J is TRBJ2-4; 8 positions match TRBD1. Losses at the gene ends were 1 base for V and 2 bases for J; bases not matched to a gene: 5. The CDR3 is made up of 16 amino acids. Germline assignment: CDR1 SGHRS and CDR2 YFSETQ. The CDR3 DNA reads TGCGCCAGCAGCTTGAGCCAGGGGGCAACCAAAAACATTCAGTACTTC. It codes for CASSLSQGATKNIQYF. Full variable domain (rest looked up from reference TRBV5-1 and TRBJ2-4): KAGVTQTPRYLIKTRGQQVTLSCSPISGHRSVSWYQQTPGQGLQFLFEYFSETQRNKGNFPGRFSGRQFSNSRSEMNVSTLELGDSALYLCASSLSQGATKNIQYFGAGTRLSVL.

The chain combines TRBV7-9 with TRBJ1-2; 12 positions agree with TRBD1. Germline V lookup: CDR1 SEHNR, CDR2 FQNEAQ (reference sequence). J lost 4 bases, V lost 5 bases, and 5 bases had no gene match. The length of the CDR3 is 15 residues. CDR3 in DNA: TGTGCCAGCAGCGTGGGACAGGGGGCCAGCTATGGCTACACCTTC. Residues: CASSVGQGASYGYTF.

The rearrangement uses TRBV29-1 and TRBJ2-7; D uncertain. The germline V gene has CDR1 SQVTM and CDR2 ANQGSEA. This CDR3 spans 13 amino acids. The V gene lost 2 bases and the J gene lost 3 bases, with 11 bases spanning the gap. The CDR3: CSVELGKNYEQYF. CDR3 nucleotides: TGCAGCGTTGAACTTGGGAAAAACTACGAGCAGTACTTC.

This clonotype was observed a handful of times. The rearrangement uses TRBV11-3 and TRBJ2-1; D possibly matches TRBD1 or TRBD2 (7 bases each). Germline CDR1 reads SGHNT; CDR2 reads YENEEA. The V and J ends lost 5 bases and 7 bases respectively, with 21 bases between them. CDR3 length equals 16 residues. The CDR3 sequence: CASSPGGQFPSNEQFF. CDR3 nucleotides: TGTGCCAGCAGCCCGGGGGGACAGTTTCCGTCAAATGAGCAGTTCTTC. The full variable domain, completed using reference TRBV11-3 and TRBJ2-1, is EAGVVQSPRYKIIEKKQPVAFWCNPISGHNTLYWYLQNLGQGPELLIRYENEEAVDDSQLPKDRFSAERLKGVDSTLKIQPAELGDSAVYLCASSPGGQFPSNEQFFGPGTRLTVL.

This clonotype was picked up a small number of times. This rearrangement joins TRBV10-3 to TRBJ2-7; D possibly corresponds to TRBD1 (5 bases). The V end was cut by 0 bases, the J end by 0 bases, with 6 bases between. Looked up from germline, CDR1 is ENHRY and CDR2 is SYGVKD. The CDR3 covers 14 residues. In nucleotides, the CDR3 is TGTGCCATCAGTGAGTCAGGGGCCTCCTACGAGCAGTACTTC. This encodes CAISESGASYEQYF.

This clonotype was counted a few times. The V gene is TRBV7-8, the J gene TRBJ2-2, with 10 positions matching TRBD2. V trimming: 5 bases; J trimming: 4 bases; junction bases outside the gene matches: 7. The CDR3 consists of 16 residues. Looked up from germline, CDR1 is SGHVS and CDR2 is FQNEAQ. The CDR3 sequence: CASSLRTSGFTGELFF. The CDR3 DNA is TGTGCCAGCAGCCTTCGGACTAGCGGTTTCACCGGGGAGCTGTTTTTT.

This rearrangement joins TRBV4-3 to TRBJ1-2; the match to TRBD1 covers 8 bases. The J segment lost 4 bases and the V segment lost 3 bases, leaving 10 bases of the junction unmatched. CDR1 is LGHNA and CDR2 is YSLEER in the germline V gene. The CDR3 length is 16 residues. The CDR3 protein is CASSQAGTGVSYGYTF. CDR3 DNA: TGCGCCAGCAGCCAGGCAGGGACAGGTGTGAGCTATGGCTACACCTTC.

This clonotype has a count of ten or more. The V and J genes are TRBV3-1 and TRBJ1-1; 8 bases match TRBD1. Trimming at V came to 4 bases and at J to 6 bases, leaving 22 bases not matched to a gene. The CDR3 covers 19 residues. The germline V gene has CDR1 LGHDT and CDR2 YNNKEL (reference sequence). CDR3 residues: CASSPTPGAGGATSAEAFF. The CDR3 DNA reads as TGTGCCAGCAGCCCAACCCCAGGGGCAGGGGGCGCGACAAGCGCTGAAGCTTTCTTT.